This TCR beta chain came from a study of blood T cell repertoires in COVID-19. Across the study: Spain, Italy and the United States supplied samples that represented acute and convalescent COVID-19. The cDNA or gDNA used as material had been derived from T cells, B-cell-depleted T cells, or PBMCs.

Per the original data handling: Estimated nucleated cell counts came from reference gene primer amplification. The assay was immunoSEQ multiplex PCR, and TCRdb's table has in-frame clones only and misses some. That table supplies the V and J calls and clone size; D and trimming were determined from the DNA. The sample includes fewer than 80,000 clones, roughly 89% of them seen just once. This CDR3 is built from 16 residues. Germline CDR1 SNHLY, CDR2 FYNNEI. The trim removed 6 bases at V and 2 bases at J, leaving 7 bases unmatched. The receptor's source is a human donor in a cohort sampled during active COVID-19. The chain recombines TRBV2 with TRBJ2-1, with 10 bases fitting TRBD2. Sequenced input: peripheral blood. CDR3 loop: CASRRIAGGTYNEQFF. The CDR3, as DNA: TGTGCCAGCAGAAGAATAGCGGGAGGCACCTACAATGAGCAGTTCTTC. The variable domain in full, with the rest retrieved from reference TRBV2 and TRBJ2-1, is EPEVTQTPSHQVTQMGQEVILRCVPISNHLYFYWYRQILGQKVEFLVSFYNNEISEKSEIFDDQFSVERPDGSNFTLKIRSTKLEDSAMYFCASRRIAGGTYNEQFFGPGTRLTVL.